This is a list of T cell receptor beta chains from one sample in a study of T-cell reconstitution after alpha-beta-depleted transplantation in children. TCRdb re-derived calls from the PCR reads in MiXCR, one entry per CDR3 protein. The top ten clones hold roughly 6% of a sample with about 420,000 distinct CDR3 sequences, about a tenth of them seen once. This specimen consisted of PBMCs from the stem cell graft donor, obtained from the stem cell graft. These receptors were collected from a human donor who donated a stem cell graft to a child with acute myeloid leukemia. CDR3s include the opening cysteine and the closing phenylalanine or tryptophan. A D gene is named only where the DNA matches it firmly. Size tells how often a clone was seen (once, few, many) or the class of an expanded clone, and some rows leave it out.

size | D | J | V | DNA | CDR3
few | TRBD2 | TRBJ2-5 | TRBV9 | TGTGCCAGCAGCGTAGGACGAGCGGGGAGGCAAGAGACCCAGTACTTC | CASSVGRAGRQETQYF
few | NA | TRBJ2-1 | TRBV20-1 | TGCAGTGCTAGGGTTAGGCGGGTAGGGGAAGATGAGCAGTTCTTC | CSARVRRVGEDEQFF
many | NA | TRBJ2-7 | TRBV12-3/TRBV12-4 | TGTGCCAGCAGTCTATCGGGACACTTCTACGAGCAGTACTTC | CASSLSGHFYEQYF
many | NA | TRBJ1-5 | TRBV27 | TGTGCCAGCAGTTCGCACCTGACCGGGACCCAGGGACCCCAGCATTTT | CASSSHLTGTQGPQHF
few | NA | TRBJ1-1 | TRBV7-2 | TGTGCCAGCAGTCCTACCCGGGGAAGGAACACTGAAGCTTTCTTT | CASSPTRGRNTEAFF
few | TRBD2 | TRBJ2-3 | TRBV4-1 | TGCGCCAGCAGCCAAAAACTAGCGGGAGTGAGTGATACGCAGTATTTT | CASSQKLAGVSDTQYF
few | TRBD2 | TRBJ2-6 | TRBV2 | TGTGCCAGCAGCCAGTCGACTAGCGGGAGAGCAGGGGCCAACGTCCTGACTTTC | CASSQSTSGRAGANVLTF
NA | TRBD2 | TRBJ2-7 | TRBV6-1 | TGTGCCAGCAAACTAGCGGGAAACTACGAGCAGTACTTC | CASKLAGNYEQYF
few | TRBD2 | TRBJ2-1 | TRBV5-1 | TGCGCCAGCAGCTTGGCGGGGGGATTCCCCAATGAGCAGTTCTTC | CASSLAGGFPNEQFF
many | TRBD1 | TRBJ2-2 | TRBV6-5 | TGTGCCAGCAGTTTGGGACAGGGTTGGACCGGGGAGCTGTTTTTT | CASSLGQGWTGELFF
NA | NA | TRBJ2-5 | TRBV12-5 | TGTGCTAGTGCCAGAACCCGGGTTCAAGAGACCCAGTACTTC | CASARTRVQETQYF
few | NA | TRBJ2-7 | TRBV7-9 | TGTGCCAGCAGCTTAGTGGGGACACCCTACGAGCAGTACTTC | CASSLVGTPYEQYF
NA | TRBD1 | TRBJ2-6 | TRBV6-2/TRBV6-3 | TGTGCCTGCGTGGGACAGGGGGCTGGGGCCAACGTCCTGACTTTC | CACVGQGAGANVLTF
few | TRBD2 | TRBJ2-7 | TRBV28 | TGTGCCAGCCGAGAGACTAGCGGGGGGTACGAGCAGTACTTC | CASRETSGGYEQYF
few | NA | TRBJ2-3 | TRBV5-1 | TGCGCCAGCAGCAGGGAGGAGGATACGCAGTATTTT | CASSREEDTQYF
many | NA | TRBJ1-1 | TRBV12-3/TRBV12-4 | TGTGCCAGCAGTTTATCACGGGGGCACGGTGAAGCTTTCTTT | CASSLSRGHGEAFF
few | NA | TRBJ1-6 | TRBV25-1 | TGTGCCAGCAGTGACAGGGTCAGTTCACCCCTCCACTTT | CASSDRVSSPLHF
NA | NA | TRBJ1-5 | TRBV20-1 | TGCAGTGCTAGAGGCTTCGAGTTGGGAGGCAATCAGCCCCAGCATTTT | CSARGFELGGNQPQHF
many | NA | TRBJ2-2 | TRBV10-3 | TGTGCCATCAGTGGTGCCGGGGAGCTGTTTTTT | CAISGAGELFF
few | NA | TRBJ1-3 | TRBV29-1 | TGCAGCGTCGGGGAGGTGCACACCATATATTTT | CSVGEVHTIYF
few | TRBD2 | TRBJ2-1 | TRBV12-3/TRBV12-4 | TGTGCCAGCAGTCCTGGACTAGCGGGGGGGCACTACTACAATGAGCAGTTCTTC | CASSPGLAGGHYYNEQFF
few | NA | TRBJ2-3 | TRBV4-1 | TGCGCCAGCAGCCCAAGGGACGGAGTCATCCCCACAGATACGCAGTATTTT | CASSPRDGVIPTDTQYF
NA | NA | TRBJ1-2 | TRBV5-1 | TGCGCCAGCAGGGTGGACAATAACTATGGCTACACCTTC | CASRVDNNYGYTF
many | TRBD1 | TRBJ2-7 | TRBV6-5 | TGTGCCAGCATAAAAGACAGGGCCTCCTACGAGCAGTACTTC | CASIKDRASYEQYF
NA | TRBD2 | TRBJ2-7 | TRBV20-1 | TGCAGTGCAAGAGGGACTAGGAGCTCCTACGAGCAGTACTTC | CSARGTRSSYEQYF
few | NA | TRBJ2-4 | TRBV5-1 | TGCGCCAGCAGCTTGGAGGCGGGATGGGCCAAAAACATTCAGTACTTC | CASSLEAGWAKNIQYF
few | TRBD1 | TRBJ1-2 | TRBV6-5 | TGTGCCAGCAGCCTCAGGGGGCAGGGCTATGGCTACACCTTC | CASSLRGQGYGYTF
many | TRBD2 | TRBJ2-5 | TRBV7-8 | TGTGCCAGCGGGCTAGCGGGGAATCTCCAAGAGACCCAGTACTTC | CASGLAGNLQETQYF
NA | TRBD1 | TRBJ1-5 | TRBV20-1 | TGCAGTGCTAGAGCACCAGGACAGGTGTGGAATCAGCCCCAGCATTTT | CSARAPGQVWNQPQHF
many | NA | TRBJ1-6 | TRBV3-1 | TGTGCCAGCAGCCAAGGACAGAATAATTCACCCCTCCACTTT | CASSQGQNNSPLHF
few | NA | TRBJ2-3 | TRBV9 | TGTGCCAGCAGCGCAGAAGGTCCAGGGGGGATCACAGATACGCAGTATTTT | CASSAEGPGGITDTQYF
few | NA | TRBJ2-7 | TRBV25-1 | TGTGCCAGCAGTGATTCAGGCTACGAGCAGTACTTC | CASSDSGYEQYF
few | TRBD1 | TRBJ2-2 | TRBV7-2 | TGTGCCAGCAGCCCCTCGGGACAGGGGGTACTTACCGGGGAGCTGTTTTTT | CASSPSGQGVLTGELFF
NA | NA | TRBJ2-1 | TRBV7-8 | TGTGCCAGCAGCTTATCCCTAGAGCCCTACAATGAGCAGTTCTTC | CASSLSLEPYNEQFF
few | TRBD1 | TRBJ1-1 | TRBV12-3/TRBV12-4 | TGTGCCAGCAGTTCCGGGACAGGGAATTTTGCCACTGAAGCTTTCTTT | CASSSGTGNFATEAFF
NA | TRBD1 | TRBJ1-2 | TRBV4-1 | TGCGCCAGCAGCCAAATTCGGACAGGGGGGGGTGATGGCTACACCTTC | CASSQIRTGGGDGYTF
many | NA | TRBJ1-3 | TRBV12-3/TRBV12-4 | TGTGCCAGCAGTTTTTGGGGGGCTGGAAACACCATATATTTT | CASSFWGAGNTIYF
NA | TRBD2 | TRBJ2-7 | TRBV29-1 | TGCAGCGTGGCAGCCGGGACTAGCGGACCCTACGAGCAGTACTTC | CSVAAGTSGPYEQYF
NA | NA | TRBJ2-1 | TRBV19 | TGTGCCAGTAGAAGGAGCGGAAGCTCCTACAATGAGCAGTTCTTC | CASRRSGSSYNEQFF
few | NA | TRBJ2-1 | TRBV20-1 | TGCAGTGCTAGAGGCACGATCAATGAGCAGTTCTTC | CSARGTINEQFF
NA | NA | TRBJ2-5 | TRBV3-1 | TGTGCCAGCAGCCCCATCCTTCAGCAAGAGACCCAGTACTTC | CASSPILQQETQYF
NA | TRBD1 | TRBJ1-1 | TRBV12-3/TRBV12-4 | TGTGCCAGCAGCACCTTCGGGACAGGGAACACTGAAGCTTTCTTT | CASSTFGTGNTEAFF
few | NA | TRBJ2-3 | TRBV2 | TGTGCCAGCAGTGATCCGGCGGGGAACACAGATACGCAGTATTTT | CASSDPAGNTDTQYF
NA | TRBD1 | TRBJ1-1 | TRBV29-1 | TGCAGCGTTGACGGGGACAGGGTGGGGAGCACTGAAGCTTTCTTT | CSVDGDRVGSTEAFF
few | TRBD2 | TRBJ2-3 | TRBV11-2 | TGTGCCAGCAGCTTATGGGGCCTTCTAGCGGGGGCCATAAGCACAGATACGCAGTATTTT | CASSLWGLLAGAISTDTQYF
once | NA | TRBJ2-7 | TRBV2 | TGTGCCAGCAGTACCCAGCGGATCTACGAGCAGTACTTC | CASSTQRIYEQYF
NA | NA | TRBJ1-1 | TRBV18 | TGTGCCAGCTCACCGGAATTGACTAGGGCCGCTTTCTTT | CASSPELTRAAFF
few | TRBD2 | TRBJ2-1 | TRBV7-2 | TGTGCCAGCAGCTTAGAGGGGACTAGCCTTAGAAATGAGCAGTTCTTC | CASSLEGTSLRNEQFF
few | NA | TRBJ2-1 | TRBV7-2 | TGTGCCAGCAGCTTACCGGGGACCATGGGGAATGAGCAGTTCTTC | CASSLPGTMGNEQFF
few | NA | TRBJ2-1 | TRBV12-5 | TGTGCTAGTGGCCCAAAGGGGTCTAGCTCCTACAATGAGCAGTTCTTC | CASGPKGSSSYNEQFF
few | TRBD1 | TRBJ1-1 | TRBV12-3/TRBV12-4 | TGTGCCAGCAGTCCACAGGGGACCGGAACTGAAGCTTTCTTT | CASSPQGTGTEAFF
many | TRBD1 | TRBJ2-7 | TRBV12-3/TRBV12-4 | TGTGCCAGCAGTCCAGGGGACAGGGGGCGACGGTACGAGCAGTACTTC | CASSPGDRGRRYEQYF
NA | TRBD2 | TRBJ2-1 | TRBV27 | TGTGCCAGCAGTTTTCCCGGGACTAGCGGGGCGGGGGAGCAGTTCTTC | CASSFPGTSGAGEQFF
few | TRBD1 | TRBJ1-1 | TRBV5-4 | TGTGCCAGCAGCCCCGGACAGGGGGCGTGGAGTGTGAACACTGAAGCTTTCTTT | CASSPGQGAWSVNTEAFF
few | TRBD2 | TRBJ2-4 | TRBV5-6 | TGTGCCAGCAGCTTGGTAGCTGCTAGCGGGACTTCGGCCAAAAACATTCAGTACTTC | CASSLVAASGTSAKNIQYF
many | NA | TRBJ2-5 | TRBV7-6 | TGTGCCAGCCGGTTTGGAGAGACCCAGTACTTC | CASRFGETQYF
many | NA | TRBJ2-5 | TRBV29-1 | TGCAGCGTTGATATCCGGGGGCAAGAGACCCAGTACTTC | CSVDIRGQETQYF